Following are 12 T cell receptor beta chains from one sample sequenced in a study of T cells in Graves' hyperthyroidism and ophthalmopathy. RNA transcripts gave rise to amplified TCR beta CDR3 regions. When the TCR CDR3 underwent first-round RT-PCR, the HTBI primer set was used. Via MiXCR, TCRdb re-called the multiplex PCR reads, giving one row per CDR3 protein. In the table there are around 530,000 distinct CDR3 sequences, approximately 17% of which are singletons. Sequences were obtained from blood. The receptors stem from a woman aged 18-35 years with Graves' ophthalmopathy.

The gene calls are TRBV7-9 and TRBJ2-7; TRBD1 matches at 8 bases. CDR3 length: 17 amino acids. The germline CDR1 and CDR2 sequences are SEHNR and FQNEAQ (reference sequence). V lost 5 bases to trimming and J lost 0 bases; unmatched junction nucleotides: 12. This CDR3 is CASSLYYWTGPSYEQYF. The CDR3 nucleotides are TGTGCCAGCAGCCTCTATTACTGGACAGGGCCCTCCTACGAGCAGTACTTC. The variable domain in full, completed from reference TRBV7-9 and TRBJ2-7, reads DTGVSQNPRHKITKRGQNVTFRCDPISEHNRLYWYRQTLGQGPEFLTYFQNEAQLEKSRLLSDRFSAERPKGSFSTLEIQRTEQGDSAMYLCASSLYYWTGPSYEQYFGPGTRLTVT.

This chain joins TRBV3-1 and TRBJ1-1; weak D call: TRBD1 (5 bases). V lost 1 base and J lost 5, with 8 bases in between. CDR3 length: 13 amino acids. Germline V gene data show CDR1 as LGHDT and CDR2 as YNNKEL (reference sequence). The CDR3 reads CASSQVRVTEAFF. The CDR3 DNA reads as TGTGCCAGCAGCCAAGTCAGGGTTACTGAAGCTTTCTTT.

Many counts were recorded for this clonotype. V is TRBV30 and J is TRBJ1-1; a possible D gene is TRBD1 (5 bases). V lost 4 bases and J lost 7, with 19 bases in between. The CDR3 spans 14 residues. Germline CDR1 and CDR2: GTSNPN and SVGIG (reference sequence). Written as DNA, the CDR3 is TGTGCCTGGACTGTTGGGTTGGGGGTCATTGAAGCTTTCTTT. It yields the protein CAWTVGLGVIEAFF. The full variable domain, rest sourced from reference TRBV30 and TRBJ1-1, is SQTIHQWPATLVQPVGSPLSLECTVEGTSNPNLYWYRQAAGRGLQLLFYSVGIGQISSEVPQNLSASRPQDRQFILSSKKLLLSDSGFYLCAWTVGLGVIEAFFGQGTRLTVV.

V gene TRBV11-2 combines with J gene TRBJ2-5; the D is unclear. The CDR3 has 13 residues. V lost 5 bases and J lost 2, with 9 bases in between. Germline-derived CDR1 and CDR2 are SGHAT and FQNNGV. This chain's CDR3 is CASSAWSQETQYF. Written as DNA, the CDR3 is TGTGCCAGCAGCGCGTGGTCGCAAGAGACCCAGTACTTC. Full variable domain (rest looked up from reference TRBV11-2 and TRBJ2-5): EAGVAQSPRYKIIEKRQSVAFWCNPISGHATLYWYQQILGQGPKLLIQFQNNGVVDDSQLPKDRFSAERLKGVDSTLKIQPAKLEDSAVYLCASSAWSQETQYFGPGTRLLVL.

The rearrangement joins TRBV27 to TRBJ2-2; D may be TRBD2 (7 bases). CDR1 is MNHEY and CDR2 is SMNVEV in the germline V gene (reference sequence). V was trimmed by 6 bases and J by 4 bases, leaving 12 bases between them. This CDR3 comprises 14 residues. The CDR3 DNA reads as TGTGCCAGCAGGGGGGAGGGGGGCACCGGGGAGCTGTTTTTT. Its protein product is CASRGEGGTGELFF.

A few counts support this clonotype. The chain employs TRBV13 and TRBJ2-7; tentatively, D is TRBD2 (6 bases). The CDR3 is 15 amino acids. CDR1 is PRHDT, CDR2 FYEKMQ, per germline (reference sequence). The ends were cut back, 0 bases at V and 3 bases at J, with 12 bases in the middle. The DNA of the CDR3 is TGTGCCAGCAGCTTAGGGGGGAGGTCCTTCTACGAGCAGTACTTC. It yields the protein CASSLGGRSFYEQYF.

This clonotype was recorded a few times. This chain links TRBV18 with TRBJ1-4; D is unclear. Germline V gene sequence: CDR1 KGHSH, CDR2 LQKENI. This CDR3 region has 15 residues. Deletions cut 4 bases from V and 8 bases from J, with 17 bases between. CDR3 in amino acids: CASSLTREEGEKLFF. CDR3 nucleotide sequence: TGTGCCAGCTCACTAACGAGGGAGGAAGGCGAAAAACTGTTTTTT.

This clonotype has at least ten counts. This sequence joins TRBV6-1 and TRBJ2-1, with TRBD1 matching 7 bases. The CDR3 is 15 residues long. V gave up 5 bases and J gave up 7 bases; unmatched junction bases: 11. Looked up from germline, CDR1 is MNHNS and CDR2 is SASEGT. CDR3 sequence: CASSLRDRVANEQFF. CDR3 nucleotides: TGTGCCAGCAGTTTACGAGACAGGGTGGCGAATGAGCAGTTCTTC.

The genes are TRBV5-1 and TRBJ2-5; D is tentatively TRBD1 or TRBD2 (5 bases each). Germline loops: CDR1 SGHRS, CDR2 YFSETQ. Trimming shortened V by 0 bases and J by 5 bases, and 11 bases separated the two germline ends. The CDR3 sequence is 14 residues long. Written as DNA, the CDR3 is TGCGCCAGCAGCTTGGAGGGGAGTTGGGAGACCCAGTACTTC. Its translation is CASSLEGSWETQYF.

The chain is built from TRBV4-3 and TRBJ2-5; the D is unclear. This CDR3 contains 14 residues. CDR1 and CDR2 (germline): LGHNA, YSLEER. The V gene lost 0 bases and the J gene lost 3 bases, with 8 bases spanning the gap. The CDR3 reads CASSQDLWEETQYF. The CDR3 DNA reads TGCGCCAGCAGCCAAGATCTTTGGGAAGAGACCCAGTACTTC.

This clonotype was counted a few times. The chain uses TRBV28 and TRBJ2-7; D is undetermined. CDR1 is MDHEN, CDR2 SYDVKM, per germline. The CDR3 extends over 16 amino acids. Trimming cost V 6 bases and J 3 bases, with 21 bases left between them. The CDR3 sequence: CASSQPGPAAGYEQYF. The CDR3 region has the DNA TGTGCCAGCAGCCAGCCCGGGCCCGCTGCTGGCTACGAGCAGTACTTC.

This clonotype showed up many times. CDR3 nucleotide sequence: TGTGCCAGCAGCTCTACAGGGACTGAAGCTTTCTTT. Residues: CASSSTGTEAFF. V gene TRBV6-1 combines with J gene TRBJ1-1, with D possibly TRBD1 on 6 matching bases. There are 12 residues in the CDR3. The V gene's germline CDR1 is MNHNS and CDR2 SASEGT. Trimming shortened V by 6 bases and J by 5 bases, and 10 bases separated the two germline ends.